Listed below are T cell receptor beta chains from one sample, sequenced in a study of T cells after yellow fever vaccination. MiXCR, run by TCRdb on the 5' RACE reads, gives a single entry per CDR3 protein. The table has about 220,000 distinct CDR3 sequences, 3.2% seen once; the top ten hold around 3%. This material consisted of CD4+ T cells sorted from PBMCs, taken 10 days after the yellow fever booster vaccination. Source of these receptors: a man younger than 35 who received the YFV17D yellow fever vaccine. The CDR3 runs from the conserved cysteine through the conserved F or W. The order of the fields is J gene, clone size, D gene, V gene, CDR3 DNA, CDR3 protein. The D gene is left open where the match is weak. Only part of the rows carry a size: once, few, many, or a class if the clone is expanded.

TRBJ1-1 many . TRBV7-9 TGTGCCAGCAGCCAGGACATGAACACTGAAGCTTTCTTT CASSQDMNTEAFF
TRBJ2-3 few . TRBV6-6 TGTGCCAGCAGTTACTCGTCCAGCACAGATACGCAGTATTTT CASSYSSSTDTQYF
TRBJ2-2 . . TRBV6-6 TGTGCCAGCCGCACTAAATCGAACACCGGGGAGCTGTTTTTT CASRTKSNTGELFF
TRBJ2-6 . . TRBV6-6 TGTGCCAGCAGTTGGGACGTCTCTGGGGCCAACGTCCTGACTTTC CASSWDVSGANVLTF
TRBJ1-1 many . TRBV12-3/TRBV12-4 TGTGCCAGCAGTAGGTCTCTGACAGGATACACTGAAGCTTTCTTT CASSRSLTGYTEAFF
TRBJ1-5 . . TRBV10-3 TGTGCCATCAGTGAGTCGCTCGGCGATACAGGGCCTAAGGGCAATCAGCCCCAGCATTTT CAISESLGDTGPKGNQPQHF
TRBJ1-3 . . TRBV11-2 TGTGCCAGCAGCTCTATCAGGGGCTTAAACACCATATATTTT CASSSIRGLNTIYF
TRBJ2-5 . . TRBV24-1 TGTGCCACCAGTGATCCCGGGGAGAGCACCCAGTACTTC CATSDPGESTQYF
TRBJ1-4 few . TRBV6-2/TRBV6-3 TGTGCCAGCACCGGGACGAGGGGGAATGAAAAACTGTTTTTT CASTGTRGNEKLFF
TRBJ2-3 few TRBD2 TRBV5-1 TGCGCCAGCAGCATTACCTCTAGCGGGTTCACAGATACGCAGTATTTT CASSITSSGFTDTQYF
TRBJ1-4 many . TRBV4-3 TGCGCCAGCCGGGACGAGCCTTCTAATGAAAAACTGTTTTTT CASRDEPSNEKLFF
TRBJ2-7 few TRBD1 TRBV5-6 TGTGCCAGCAGCTTGCCGACAGGGACCTCCTACGAGCAGTACTTC CASSLPTGTSYEQYF
TRBJ1-2 . . TRBV10-3 TGTGCCATCAGTGAGTCCCCAAGCACTGGCTACACCTTC CAISESPSTGYTF
TRBJ2-7 few . TRBV5-6 TGTGCCAGCAGCCGCAGAAGGGGACCCTACGAGCAGTACTTC CASSRRRGPYEQYF
TRBJ2-1 many . TRBV10-3 TGTGCCATCAGGCGGCAGGACAATGAGCAGTTCTTC CAIRRQDNEQFF
TRBJ2-1 few TRBD2 TRBV3-1 TGTGCCAGCAGTCGGACTAGCGGGGGGGATGAGCAGTTCTTC CASSRTSGGDEQFF
TRBJ2-7 many . TRBV12-3/TRBV12-4 TGTGCCAGCAGTTTAGGAGCAGAGACCTACGAGCAGTACTTC CASSLGAETYEQYF
TRBJ1-6 many . TRBV4-1 TGCGCCAGCAGCCAAGAAGGGAGTTGGCAGGGGAGATCTAATGAAATTAATTCACCCCTCCACTTT CASSQEGSWQGRSNEINSPLHF
TRBJ2-2 few . TRBV7-2 TGTGCCAGCAGCTTAGGGCTAAGCACCGGGGAGCTGTTTTTT CASSLGLSTGELFF
TRBJ2-5 many . TRBV7-3 TGTGCCAGCAGCCTAGCAGGCCCCCCAACGACCCAGTACTTC CASSLAGPPTTQYF
TRBJ1-5 few . TRBV6-5 TGTGCCAGCAGCCTCTCGGGGGGGCTCGGGCAGCCCCAGCATTTT CASSLSGGLGQPQHF
TRBJ2-3 . TRBD2 TRBV7-9 TGTGCCAGCAGCCCTCCCGGACTAGCCGCCACAGATACGCAGTATTTT CASSPPGLAATDTQYF
TRBJ2-3 few . TRBV21-1 TGTGCCAGCAGCGCCCGGGGGGGAGTTAGGACAGATACGCAGTATTTT CASSARGGVRTDTQYF
TRBJ2-3 . . TRBV24-1 TGTGCCACCGCCGGGGGTTCTGGGGGGACGGTTTCAGATACGCAGTATTTT CATAGGSGGTVSDTQYF
TRBJ1-2 . . TRBV30 TGTGCCTGGAGTTCGGGGGGTCAGACCTACACCTTC CAWSSGGQTYTF
TRBJ2-7 many . TRBV5-1 TGCGCCAGCAGCTTACTCCTCCACAGCTACGAGCAGTACTTC CASSLLLHSYEQYF
TRBJ1-5 few . TRBV6-2/TRBV6-3 TGTGCCAGCAGTTTGACAGGTGCGGGATTATTGAGCAATCAGCCCCAGCATTTT CASSLTGAGLLSNQPQHF
TRBJ1-6 . . TRBV28 TGTGCCAGCAGTTCCACGGACATGAGCTCCTATAATTCACCCCTCCACTTT CASSSTDMSSYNSPLHF
TRBJ2-5 few . TRBV12-3/TRBV12-4 TGTGCCTCCCGGGGCGGGGCTGCAGGGGAGACCCAGTACTTC CASRGGAAGETQYF
TRBJ2-3 many TRBD2 TRBV5-1 TGCGCCAGCAGTTCCGGGACTATCACAGATACGCAGTATTTT CASSSGTITDTQYF
TRBJ2-2 many . TRBV27 TGTGCCAGCAGTTTATCGGGAGGGACAGGACCTGGGGAGCTGTTTTTT CASSLSGGTGPGELFF
TRBJ2-1 many . TRBV4-3 TGCGCCAGCAGCCAAACCCCGGGGGCGCGCTACAATGAGCAGTTCTTC CASSQTPGARYNEQFF
TRBJ2-3 . TRBD2 TRBV5-4 TGTGCCAGCAGCTTGGGACTTAGCGGGGGCACAGATACGCAGTATTTT CASSLGLSGGTDTQYF
TRBJ1-1 few TRBD1 TRBV6-1 TGTGCCAGCAGTGTGGGACAGGCCCCTGAAGCTTTCTTT CASSVGQAPEAFF
TRBJ2-2 many . TRBV20-1 TGCAGTGCTAGGGACCCTCTCCGGGGGAACACCGGGGAGCTGTTTTTT CSARDPLRGNTGELFF
TRBJ2-1 many . TRBV5-1 TGCGCCAGCAGCTTGGGAGGGTCTTACAATGAGCAGTTCTTC CASSLGGSYNEQFF
TRBJ2-7 . . TRBV12-3/TRBV12-4 TGTGCCAGCAGGGACGACGGCGCCTACGAGCAGTACTTC CASRDDGAYEQYF
TRBJ2-5 few TRBD1 TRBV10-3 TGTGCCTCTAAGGGACAGGGGGGAGAGACCCAGTACTTC CASKGQGGETQYF
TRBJ2-6 many . TRBV12-3/TRBV12-4 TGTGCCAGCAGTGTCCGGGCCAACGTCCTGACTTTC CASSVRANVLTF
TRBJ2-1 many TRBD2 TRBV29-1 TGCAGCGTTGATAGGCTAGCGGCCGTGAATGAGCAGTTCTTC CSVDRLAAVNEQFF
TRBJ2-7 . . TRBV7-8 TGTGCCAGCAGCTTATCGTGGAGGGGGGATTACGAGCAGTACTTC CASSLSWRGDYEQYF
TRBJ1-5 many TRBD1 TRBV6-2/TRBV6-3 TGTGCCAGCACCTCCCGGGACAGACTAACGTATAGCAATCAGCCCCAGCATTTT CASTSRDRLTYSNQPQHF
TRBJ1-1 many . TRBV20-1 TGCAGTGCTAGAGATCAGTACGGGGACACTGAAGCTTTCTTT CSARDQYGDTEAFF
TRBJ2-1 . TRBD1 TRBV12-3/TRBV12-4 TGTGCCAGCACTAGGATAATCCAGGGAAAGGGGGCGGATGAGCAGTTCTTC CASTRIIQGKGADEQFF
TRBJ1-6 many . TRBV6-6 TGTGCCAGCAGTCGGGACCCTTATAATTCACCCCTCCACTTT CASSRDPYNSPLHF
TRBJ1-4 many . TRBV5-1 TGCGCCAGCAGCTCCGGACGGGATAATGAAAAACTGTTTTTT CASSSGRDNEKLFF
TRBJ1-1 many . TRBV5-1 TGCGCCAGCAGCGTACTACGCTCGGGACTTGAAGCTTTCTTT CASSVLRSGLEAFF
TRBJ2-2 . . TRBV5-1 TGCGCCAGCAGCTTGGCGCACGACACCGGGGAGCTGTTTTTT CASSLAHDTGELFF